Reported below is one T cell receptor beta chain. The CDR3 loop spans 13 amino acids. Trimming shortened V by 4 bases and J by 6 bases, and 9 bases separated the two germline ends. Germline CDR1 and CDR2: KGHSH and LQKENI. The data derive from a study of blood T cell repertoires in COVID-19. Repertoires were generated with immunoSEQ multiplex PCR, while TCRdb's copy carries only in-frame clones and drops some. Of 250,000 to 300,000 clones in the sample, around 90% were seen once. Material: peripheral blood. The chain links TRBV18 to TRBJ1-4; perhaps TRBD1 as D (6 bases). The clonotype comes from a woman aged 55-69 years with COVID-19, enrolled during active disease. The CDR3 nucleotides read TGTGCCAGCTCACAAAACAGGGATGAAAAACTGTTTTTT. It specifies CASSQNRDEKLFF.